This T cell receptor (beta chain) is from a study of OX40 agonist ivuxolimab in advanced cancers. Turning to the study itself: Patient treatment consisted of intravenous ivuxolimab administration every 2 weeks at 0.01 to 10 mg/kg. Findings and limits, study-wide: On average, CD8+ T cells had more expanded clones than CD4+. At 0.1 to 3.0 mg/kg and by week 6, CD4+ and CD8+ T cells in the blood had expanded clonally.

On cycle 4 day 1 and cycle 7 day 1, as well as at baseline, blood was sampled. Measured with immunoSEQ multiplex PCR; TCRdb has only the in-frame clones, and not every one. The top ten hold 4.9% of the sample, which has about 46,000 clones, about 91% seen once. This clone was detected once. Its antigen is undetermined. This is likely a read error, given that the CDR3 carries no conserved phenylalanine or tryptophan at its end. The DNA is omitted, as the CDR3 cannot be located on it reliably, and the CDR3 follows TCRdb's listing. This TCR was sampled from an adult with an advanced solid tumor such as melanoma, head and neck, liver or kidney cancer. The specimen was CD4+ or CD8+ T cells sorted from blood, collected in a trial of the OX40 agonist ivuxolimab.

CDR3 sequence reads: CASRDRREQRDWL. The gene calls are TRBV21-1 and TRBJ1-3. TRBV21-1 is a listed pseudogene. The CDR3 adds up to 13 amino acids, both ends counted.